Shown below are 25 T cell receptor beta chains from a single sample sequenced in a study of blood T cell repertoires in COVID-19 (dated by TCRdb to 2019 to 2021). Library method: the immunoSEQ multiplex PCR assay. This is the immuneACCESS table as TCRdb keeps it, with only in-frame sequences that have V and J called. A part of the clones is gone; compared with another copy, unresolved V genes explain less than half, and the rest is unexplained. The sample table shows 45,000 to 55,000 clones, and roughly four fifths are seen once. The ten largest clones capture over 7% of the sample. Sequencing used peripheral blood. The receptors derive from a man in his fifties or sixties with active COVID-19.

This rearrangement joins TRBV6-2 or TRBV6-3 to TRBJ1-3, with no clear D. The V gene lost 5 bases and the J gene lost 4 bases, with 12 bases spanning the gap. CDR3 length: 14 amino acids. CDR1 and CDR2 from the germline V gene are MNHEY and SVGEGT. The chain's CDR3 is CASSIRVGGNTIYF. The DNA for the CDR3 is TGTGCCAGCAGTATCCGGGTCGGAGGAAACACCATATATTTT.

This chain joins TRBV10-1 and TRBJ2-6, with D uncertain. Trimming left V 1 base short and J 1 base short, with 8 bases between. Per germline, CDR1 WNHNN and CDR2 SYGVQD (reference sequence). The CDR3 spans 16 residues. Written as DNA, the CDR3 is TGCGCCAGCAGTGAGTTAAGCCATTCTGGGGCCAACGTCCTGACTTTC. Its translation is CASSELSHSGANVLTF.

The gene calls are TRBV27 and TRBJ2-3; D might be TRBD2 (6 bases). Germline assignment: CDR1 MNHEY and CDR2 SMNVEV (reference sequence). This CDR3 is built from 17 residues. Trimming took 5 bases from V and 3 from J, leaving 21 bases between them. CDR3 nucleotide sequence: TGTGCCAGCAGTCCAGACCTATCTCTGGGAGGTACAGATACGCAGTATTTT. Its translation is CASSPDLSLGGTDTQYF.

This clone occurred a few times. This rearrangement joins TRBV6-5 to TRBJ2-2, with unresolved D. V shed 2 bases and J shed 1 base, with 5 bases lying between them. The CDR3 totals 14 residues. Germline V gene lookup returns CDR1 MNHEY and CDR2 SVGAGI. The CDR3 reads CASSYPENTGELFF. In nucleotides, the CDR3 is TGTGCCAGCAGTTACCCAGAGAACACCGGGGAGCTGTTTTTT.

This chain links TRBV2 with TRBJ2-2; 9 bases align to TRBD1. The CDR3 runs to 14 residues. The J segment lost 4 bases and the V segment lost 6 bases, leaving 3 bases of the junction unmatched. The germline gives CDR1 SNHLY, CDR2 FYNNEI. As DNA, the CDR3 is TGTGCCAGCAGGGACAGGGGATTCACCGGGGAGCTGTTTTTT. It is translated as CASRDRGFTGELFF.

The chain has TRBV11-2 and TRBJ2-3, with 14 bases matching TRBD2. The V gene's germline CDR1 is SGHAT and CDR2 FQNNGV. Losses at the gene ends were 1 base for V and 6 bases for J; bases not matched to a gene: 0. The CDR3 consists of 15 residues. The CDR3 DNA follows: TGTGCCAGCAGCTTAGGACTAGCGGGGGGGGATACGCAGTATTTT. Amino acids: CASSLGLAGGDTQYF.

This chain links TRBV12-3 or TRBV12-4 with TRBJ2-7; D unresolved. Trimming shortened V by 1 base and J by 0 bases, and 4 bases separated the two germline ends. The CDR3 covers 13 residues. This CDR3 reads CASSLDSSYEQYF. In DNA form, the CDR3 reads TGTGCCAGCAGTTTAGACAGCTCCTACGAGCAGTACTTC.

CDR3: CASSLSIAGRGSEQFF. CDR3 DNA: TGTGCCAGCAGTTTATCGATAGCCGGGAGGGGGAGTGAGCAGTTCTTC. This chain uses TRBV27 with TRBJ2-1, with 8 positions matching TRBD2. V gave up 0 bases and J gave up 9 bases; unmatched junction bases: 10. This CDR3 has 16 amino acids. CDR1 MNHEY and CDR2 SMNVEV come from the germline V gene (reference sequence).

The CDR3 DNA reads as TGTGCCAGCAGCCAAGAGTCCATCTTGAGCTCCTACAATGAGCAGTTCTTC. Its translation: CASSQESILSSYNEQFF. V and J are TRBV3-1 (or the pseudogene TRBV3-2) and TRBJ2-1; D not certain. The CDR3 totals 17 residues. The germline V and J ends were trimmed by 0 bases and 0 bases, with 12 bases remaining between them. In germline, CDR1 is LGHDT, CDR2 YNNKEL (reference sequence).

V and J are TRBV11-2 and TRBJ2-7; TRBD1 is a possible D gene (6 bases). Between the trimmed V and J ends, which lost 5 bases and 2 bases, there was a span of 10 bases. The CDR3 totals 13 residues. Germline-derived CDR1 and CDR2 are SGHAT and FQNNGV. CDR3 amino acids: CASSLGTTYEQYF. The CDR3 DNA reads TGTGCCAGCAGCCTCGGGACAACCTACGAGCAGTACTTC.

V is TRBV30 and J is TRBJ2-3; unclear D gene. The CDR3 runs 14 residues. The V and J ends lost 3 bases and 8 bases respectively, with 18 bases between them. Germline lookup yields CDR1 GTSNPN and CDR2 SVGIG (reference sequence). In DNA, the CDR3 is TGTGCCTGGAGCAGACTGCTTACCGGCGGTACGCAGTATTTT. Its protein product is CAWSRLLTGGTQYF.

The chain joins TRBV18 to TRBJ1-1; D gene uncertain. This CDR3 is 14 amino acids long. Trimming cost V 0 bases and J 11 bases, with 16 bases left between them. CDR1 is KGHSH and CDR2 is LQKENI in the germline V gene. CDR3 protein: CASSPPSAGIGAFF. As DNA, the CDR3 is TGTGCCAGCTCACCACCGTCCGCGGGGATCGGGGCTTTCTTT.

The V call is TRBV10-3, the J call TRBJ2-1; D is undetermined. Trimming pared 6 bases from V and 8 bases from J, leaving 11 bases between. Per the germline V gene, CDR1 is ENHRY and CDR2 is SYGVKD. The CDR3 extends over 12 amino acids. The CDR3 coding sequence is TGTGCCATCAGGGGCCCCCCCCATGAGCAGTTCTTC. Residues: CAIRGPPHEQFF.

The chain links TRBV27 to TRBJ1-1; 7 bases align to TRBD1. Germline CDR1 and CDR2: MNHEY and SMNVEV (reference sequence). CDR3 size: 13 residues. The ends lost 3 bases at V and 6 bases at J; junction bases unmatched: 4. The CDR3 protein is CASSFNQGAEAFF. CDR3 nucleotides: TGTGCCAGCAGTTTCAACCAGGGGGCTGAAGCTTTCTTT.

V is TRBV7-6 and J is TRBJ2-1; 7 nucleotides agree with TRBD2. Germline loops: CDR1 SGHVS, CDR2 FNYEAQ. V trimming: 2 bases; J trimming: 4 bases; junction bases outside the gene matches: 5. The length of the CDR3 is 15 residues. This CDR3 is CASSLSGNGYNEQFF. As DNA, the CDR3 is TGTGCCAGCAGCTTAAGCGGGAATGGATACAATGAGCAGTTCTTC.

The CDR3 DNA reads as TGCGCCAGCAGCAGGACTCCCCATAACACCGGGGAGCTGTTTTTT. Its translation is CASSRTPHNTGELFF. The chain recombines TRBV4-1 with TRBJ2-2; a weak D match, TRBD2 (5 bases). The CDR3 length is 15 residues. V gave up 5 bases and J gave up 2 bases, with 12 bases separating them. In germline, CDR1 is MGHRA, CDR2 YSYEKL.

The chain recombines TRBV5-6 with TRBJ1-2; D gene uncertain. The CDR3 spans 15 residues. Germline CDR1 and CDR2: SGHDT and YYEEEE. V gave up 2 bases and J gave up 2 bases, with 13 bases separating them. The CDR3 here is CASSFGSTGNYGYTF. The CDR3 region has the DNA TGTGCCAGCAGCTTTGGCAGTACGGGGAACTATGGCTACACCTTC.

The chain employs TRBV9 and TRBJ2-7; 10 bases are a match to TRBD2. Unmatched junction bases numbered 7, after V lost 2 bases and J lost 5 bases. The germline gives CDR1 SGDLS, CDR2 YYNGEE. The CDR3 is made up of 15 amino acids. The CDR3 sequence is CASSVDSGRFDEQYF. The CDR3 DNA sequence: TGTGCCAGCAGCGTTGATAGCGGGAGGTTCGACGAGCAGTACTTC.

As concerns this clone: The sample holds other DNA sequences that translate to the same CDR3. The chain carries TRBV12-3 or TRBV12-4 and TRBJ2-7, with a possible D match to TRBD1 (6 bases). V lost 6 bases, J lost 2 bases, and 11 bases lay in between. This CDR3 spans 13 amino acids. The CDR3 bases are TGTGCCAGCAGCTTCGGGACAACCTACGAGCAGTACTTC. Residues: CASSFGTTYEQYF.

The chain couples TRBV7-2 to TRBJ2-7; D ambiguous. V lost 0 bases and J 6 bases, leaving 9 bases between the germline ends. The germline CDR1 and CDR2 sequences are SGHTA and FQGNSA. This CDR3 is 13 amino acids long. Written as DNA, the CDR3 is TGTGCCAGCAGCTTAGCTTCCCCCCTCGAGCAGTACTTC. Protein: CASSLASPLEQYF.

The chain employs TRBV4-3 and TRBJ2-7, with 7 nucleotides matching TRBD2. Germline V lookup: CDR1 LGHNA, CDR2 YSLEER. There are 15 residues in the CDR3. Germline trimming cut 4 bases from V and 4 bases from J; bases unmatched to any gene: 10. The CDR3 loop is CASSPDAGSGYEQYF. The CDR3 DNA is TGCGCCAGCAGCCCAGACGCCGGTAGCGGGTACGAGCAGTACTTC.

This chain's CDR3 is CASSPVPFYTEAFF. CDR3 bases: TGTGCCAGCAGCCCGGTCCCATTTTACACTGAAGCTTTCTTT. The chain is built from TRBV5-6 and TRBJ1-1; D remains ambiguous. CDR3 length: 14 amino acids. Trimming shortened V by 4 bases and J by 3 bases, and 13 bases separated the two germline ends. Germline V gene sequence: CDR1 SGHDT, CDR2 YYEEEE.

This sequence joins TRBV7-3 and TRBJ2-3, with 7 bases lining up with TRBD1. Trimming at V came to 3 bases and at J to 0 bases, leaving 18 bases not matched to a gene. CDR1 and CDR2 from the germline V gene are SGHTA and FQGTGA. The CDR3 spans 20 residues. Here the CDR3 DNA reads TGTGCCAGCAGCTTGCAACCCCCCGGCCCGGACAGGCTAAGCACAGATACGCAGTATTTT. This encodes CASSLQPPGPDRLSTDTQYF.

CDR3 nucleotide sequence: TGTGCCAGCAGGTCGGGGGACGCATACTACGAGCAGTACTTC. Translated: CASRSGDAYYEQYF. The genes are TRBV27 and TRBJ2-7; TRBD2 might be the D (6 bases). The V gene's germline CDR1 is MNHEY and CDR2 SMNVEV (reference sequence). The CDR3 consists of 14 residues. The V end was cut by 6 bases, the J end by 3 bases, with 15 bases between.

This sequence joins TRBV5-5 and TRBJ2-7; 10 bases are shared with TRBD1. The trim removed 2 bases at V and 4 bases at J, leaving 3 bases unmatched. Germline assignment: CDR1 SGHKS and CDR2 YYEKEE (reference sequence). This CDR3 has 14 amino acids. The CDR3 region is CASSFGTGDYEQYF. Here the CDR3 DNA reads TGTGCCAGCAGCTTTGGGACAGGGGATTACGAGCAGTACTTC.